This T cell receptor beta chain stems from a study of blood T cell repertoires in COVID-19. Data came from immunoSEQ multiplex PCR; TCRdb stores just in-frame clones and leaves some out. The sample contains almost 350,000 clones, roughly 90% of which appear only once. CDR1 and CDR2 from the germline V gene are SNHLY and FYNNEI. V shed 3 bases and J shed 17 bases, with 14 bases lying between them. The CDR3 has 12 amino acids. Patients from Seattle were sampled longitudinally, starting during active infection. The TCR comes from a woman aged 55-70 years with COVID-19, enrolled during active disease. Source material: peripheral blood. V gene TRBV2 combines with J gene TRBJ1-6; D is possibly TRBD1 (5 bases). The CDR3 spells CASSDLRGYFHF. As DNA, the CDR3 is TGTGCCAGCAGTGATCTACGGGGGTATTTCCACTTT.